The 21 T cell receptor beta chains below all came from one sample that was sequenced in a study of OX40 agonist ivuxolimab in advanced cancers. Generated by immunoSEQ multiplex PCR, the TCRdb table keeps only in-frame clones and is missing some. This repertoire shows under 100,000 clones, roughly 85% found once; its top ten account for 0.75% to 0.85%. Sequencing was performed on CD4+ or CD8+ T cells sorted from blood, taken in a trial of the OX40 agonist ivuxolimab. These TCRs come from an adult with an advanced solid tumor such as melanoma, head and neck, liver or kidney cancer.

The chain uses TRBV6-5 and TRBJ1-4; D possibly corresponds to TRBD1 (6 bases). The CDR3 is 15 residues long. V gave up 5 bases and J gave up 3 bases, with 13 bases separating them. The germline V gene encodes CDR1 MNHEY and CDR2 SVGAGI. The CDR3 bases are TGTGCCAGCAGTACTACAGGGCTAGCTAATGAAAAACTGTTTTTT. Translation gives CASSTTGLANEKLFF.

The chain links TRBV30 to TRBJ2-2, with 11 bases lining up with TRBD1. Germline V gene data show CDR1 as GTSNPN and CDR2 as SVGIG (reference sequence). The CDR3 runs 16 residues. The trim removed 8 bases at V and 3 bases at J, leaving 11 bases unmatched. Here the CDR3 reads CAPNPPGQGDTGELFF. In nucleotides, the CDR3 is TGTGCCCCCAACCCGCCGGGACAGGGGGACACCGGGGAGCTGTTTTTT.

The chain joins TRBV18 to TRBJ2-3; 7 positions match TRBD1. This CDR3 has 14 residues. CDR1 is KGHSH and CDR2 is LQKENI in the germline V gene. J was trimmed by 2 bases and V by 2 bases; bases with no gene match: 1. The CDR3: CASSPTGATDTQYF. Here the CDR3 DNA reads TGTGCCAGCTCACCAACAGGGGCCACAGATACGCAGTATTTT.

CDR3 nucleotides: TGTGCCAGCAGCTTCGGGACAGGGGAGTTCTATAATTCACCCCTCCACTTT. This sequence encodes CASSFGTGEFYNSPLHF. This chain links TRBV13 with TRBJ1-6; 10 bases line up with TRBD1. There are 17 residues in the CDR3. CDR1 and CDR2 (germline): PRHDT, FYEKMQ (reference sequence). The V gene end was trimmed by 3 bases and the J gene end by 3 bases; junction bases not matched to a gene: 5.

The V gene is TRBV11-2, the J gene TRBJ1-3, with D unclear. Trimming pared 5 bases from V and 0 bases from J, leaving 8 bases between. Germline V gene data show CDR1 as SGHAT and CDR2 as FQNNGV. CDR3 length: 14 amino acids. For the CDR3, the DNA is TGTGCCAGCAGCGATCAGAGCTCTGGAAACACCATATATTTT. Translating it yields CASSDQSSGNTIYF.

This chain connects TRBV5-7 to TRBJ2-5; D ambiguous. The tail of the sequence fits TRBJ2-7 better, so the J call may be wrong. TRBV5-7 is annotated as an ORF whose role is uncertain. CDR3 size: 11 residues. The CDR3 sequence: CARKDLYEQYF. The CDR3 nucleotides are TGTGCCAGGAAGGACCTCTACGAGCAGTACTTC.

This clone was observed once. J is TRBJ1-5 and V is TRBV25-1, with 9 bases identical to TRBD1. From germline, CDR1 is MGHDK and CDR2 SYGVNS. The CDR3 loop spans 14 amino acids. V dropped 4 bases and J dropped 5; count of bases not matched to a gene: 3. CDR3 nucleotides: TGTGCCAGCAGTGGAGGGACAGGGTATCAGCCCCAGCATTTT. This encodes CASSGGTGYQPQHF.

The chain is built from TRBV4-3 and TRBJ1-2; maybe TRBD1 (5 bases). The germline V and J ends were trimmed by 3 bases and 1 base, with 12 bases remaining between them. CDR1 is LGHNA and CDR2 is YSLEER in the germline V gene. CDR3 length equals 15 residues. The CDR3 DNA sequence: TGCGCCAGCAGCCAGGGTGGGGGTGTTAACTATGGCTACACCTTC. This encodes CASSQGGGVNYGYTF.

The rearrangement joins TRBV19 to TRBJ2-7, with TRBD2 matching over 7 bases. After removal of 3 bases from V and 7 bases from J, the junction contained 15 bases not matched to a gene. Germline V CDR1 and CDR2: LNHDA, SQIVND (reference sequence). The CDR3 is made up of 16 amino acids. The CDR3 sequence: CASSILPGGNSGEQYF. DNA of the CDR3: TGTGCCAGTAGTATCTTGCCAGGAGGGAATAGCGGGGAGCAGTACTTC.

The CDR3 region is CASSRAGRQAAYNSPLHF. The CDR3 DNA follows: TGTGCCAGTAGTAGGGCCGGGCGCCAAGCGGCCTATAATTCACCCCTCCACTTT. The chain employs TRBV19 and TRBJ1-6, with no clear D. V shed 4 bases and J shed 2 bases, with 18 bases lying between them. The CDR3 runs to 18 residues. Germline loops: CDR1 LNHDA, CDR2 SQIVND (reference sequence). The variable domain in full, completed from reference TRBV19 and TRBJ1-6, reads DGGITQSPKYLFRKEGQNVTLSCEQNLNHDAMYWYRQDPGQGLRLIYYSQIVNDFQKGDIAEGYSVSREKKESFPLTVTSAQKNPTAFYLCASSRAGRQAAYNSPLHFGNGTRLTVT.

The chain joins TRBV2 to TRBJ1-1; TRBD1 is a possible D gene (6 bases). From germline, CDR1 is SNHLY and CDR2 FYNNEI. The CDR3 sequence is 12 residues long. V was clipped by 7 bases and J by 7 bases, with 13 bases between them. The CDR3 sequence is CASNRERGEAFF. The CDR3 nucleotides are TGTGCCAGCAACAGGGAGCGTGGTGAAGCTTTCTTT.

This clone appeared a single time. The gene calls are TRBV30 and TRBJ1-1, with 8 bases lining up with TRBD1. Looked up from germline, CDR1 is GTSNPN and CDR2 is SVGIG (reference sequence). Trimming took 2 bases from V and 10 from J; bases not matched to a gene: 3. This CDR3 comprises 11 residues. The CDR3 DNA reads TGTGCCTGGAGTATACAGGGGGTAGCTTTCTTT. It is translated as CAWSIQGVAFF.

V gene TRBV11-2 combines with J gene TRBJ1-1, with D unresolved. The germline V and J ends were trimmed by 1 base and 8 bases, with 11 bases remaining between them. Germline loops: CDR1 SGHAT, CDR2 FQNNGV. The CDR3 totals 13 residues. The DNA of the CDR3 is TGTGCCAGCAGCTTAGCACGGCAGACCGAAGCTTTCTTT. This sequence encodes CASSLARQTEAFF.

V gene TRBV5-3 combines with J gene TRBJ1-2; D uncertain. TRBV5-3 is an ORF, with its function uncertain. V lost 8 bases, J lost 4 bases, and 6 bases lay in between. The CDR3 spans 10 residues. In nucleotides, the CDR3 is TGTGCCAGCTTATTCTATGGCTACACCTTC. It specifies CASLFYGYTF.

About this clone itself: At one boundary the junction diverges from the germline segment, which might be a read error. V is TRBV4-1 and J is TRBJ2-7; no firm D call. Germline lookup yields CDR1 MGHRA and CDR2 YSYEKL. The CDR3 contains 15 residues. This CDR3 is CASSQEYPESYGQYF. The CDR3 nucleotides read TGCGCCAGCAGCCAAGAGTATCCAGAGTCCTACGGGCAGTACTTC.

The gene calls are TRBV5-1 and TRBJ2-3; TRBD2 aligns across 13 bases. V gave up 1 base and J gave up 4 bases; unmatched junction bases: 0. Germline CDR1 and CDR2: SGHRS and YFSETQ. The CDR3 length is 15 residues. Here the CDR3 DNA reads TGCGCCAGCAGCTTGACTAGCGGGGGGGCAGATACGCAGTATTTT. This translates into CASSLTSGGADTQYF. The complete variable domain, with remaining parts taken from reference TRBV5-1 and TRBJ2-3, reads KAGVTQTPRYLIKTRGQQVTLSCSPISGHRSVSWYQQTPGQGLQFLFEYFSETQRNKGNFPGRFSGRQFSNSRSEMNVSTLELGDSALYLCASSLTSGGADTQYFGPGTRLTVL.

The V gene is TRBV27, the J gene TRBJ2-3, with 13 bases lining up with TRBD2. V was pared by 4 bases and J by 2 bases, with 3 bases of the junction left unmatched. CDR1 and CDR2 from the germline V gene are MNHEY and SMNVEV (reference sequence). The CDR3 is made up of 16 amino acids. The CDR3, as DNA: TGTGCCAGCAGTTCCGGGACTAGCGGGGCCACAGATACGCAGTATTTT. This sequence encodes CASSSGTSGATDTQYF.

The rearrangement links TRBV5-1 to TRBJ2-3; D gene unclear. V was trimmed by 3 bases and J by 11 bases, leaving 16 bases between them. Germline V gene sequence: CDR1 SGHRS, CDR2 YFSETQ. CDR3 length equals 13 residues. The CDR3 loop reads CASSSVRSLEQYF. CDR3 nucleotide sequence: TGCGCCAGCAGCTCGGTAAGGTCCTTGGAGCAGTATTTT. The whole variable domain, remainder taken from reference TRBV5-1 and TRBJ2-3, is KAGVTQTPRYLIKTRGQQVTLSCSPISGHRSVSWYQQTPGQGLQFLFEYFSETQRNKGNFPGRFSGRQFSNSRSEMNVSTLELGDSALYLCASSSVRSLEQYFGPGTRLTVL.

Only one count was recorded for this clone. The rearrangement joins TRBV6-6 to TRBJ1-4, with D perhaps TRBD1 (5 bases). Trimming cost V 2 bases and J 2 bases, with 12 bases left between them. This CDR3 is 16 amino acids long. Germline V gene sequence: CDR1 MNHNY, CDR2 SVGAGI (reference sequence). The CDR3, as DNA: TGTGCCAGCAGTTACCTTTCGGGGGACACTAATGAAAAACTGTTTTTT. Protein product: CASSYLSGDTNEKLFF.

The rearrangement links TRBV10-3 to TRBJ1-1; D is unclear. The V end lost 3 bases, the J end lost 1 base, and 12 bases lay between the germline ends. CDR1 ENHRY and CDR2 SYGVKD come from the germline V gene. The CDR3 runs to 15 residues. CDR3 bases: TGTGCCATCAGTGATGTCTCCAAGACGAACACTGAAGCTTTCTTT. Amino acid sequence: CAISDVSKTNTEAFF.

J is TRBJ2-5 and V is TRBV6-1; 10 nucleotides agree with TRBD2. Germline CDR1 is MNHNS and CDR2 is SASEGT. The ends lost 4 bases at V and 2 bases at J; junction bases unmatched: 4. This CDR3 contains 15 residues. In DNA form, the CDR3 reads TGTGCCAGCAGTGGAGCTAGCGGGGGACAAGAGACCCAGTACTTC. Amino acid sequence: CASSGASGGQETQYF.